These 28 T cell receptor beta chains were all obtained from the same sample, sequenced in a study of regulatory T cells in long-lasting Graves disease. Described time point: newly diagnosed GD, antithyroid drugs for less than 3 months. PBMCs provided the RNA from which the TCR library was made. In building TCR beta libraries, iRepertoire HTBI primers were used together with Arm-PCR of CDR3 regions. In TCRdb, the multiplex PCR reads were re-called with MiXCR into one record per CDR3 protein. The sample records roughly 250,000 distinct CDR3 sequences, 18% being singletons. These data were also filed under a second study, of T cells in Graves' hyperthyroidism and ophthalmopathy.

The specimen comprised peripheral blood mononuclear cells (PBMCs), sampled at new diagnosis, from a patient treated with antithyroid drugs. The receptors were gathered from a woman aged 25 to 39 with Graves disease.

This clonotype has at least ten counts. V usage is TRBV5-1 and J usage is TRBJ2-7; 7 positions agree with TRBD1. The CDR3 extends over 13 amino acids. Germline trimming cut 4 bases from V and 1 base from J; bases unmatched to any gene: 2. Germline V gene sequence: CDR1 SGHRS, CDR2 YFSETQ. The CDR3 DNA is TGCGCCAGCAGCGTGGACAGGTCCTACGAGCAGTACTTC. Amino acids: CASSVDRSYEQYF.

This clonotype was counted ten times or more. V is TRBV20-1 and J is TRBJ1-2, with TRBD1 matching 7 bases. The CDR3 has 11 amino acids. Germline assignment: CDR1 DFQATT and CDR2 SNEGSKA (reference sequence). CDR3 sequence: CGLPGGGGYTF. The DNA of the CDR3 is TGCGGGCTACCAGGGGGGGGTGGCTACACCTTC.

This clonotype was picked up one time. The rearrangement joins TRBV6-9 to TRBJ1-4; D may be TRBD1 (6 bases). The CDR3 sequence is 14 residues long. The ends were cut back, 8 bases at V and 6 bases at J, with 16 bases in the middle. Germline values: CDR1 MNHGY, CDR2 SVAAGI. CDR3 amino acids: CASGSGAGDEKLFF. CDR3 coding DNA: TGTGCCAGCGGTTCGGGGGCGGGGGATGAAAAACTGTTTTTT.

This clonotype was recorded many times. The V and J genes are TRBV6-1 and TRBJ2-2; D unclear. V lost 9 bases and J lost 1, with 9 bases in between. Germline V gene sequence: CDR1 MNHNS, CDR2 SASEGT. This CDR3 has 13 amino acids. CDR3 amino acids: CASSVQNTGELFF. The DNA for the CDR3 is TGTGCCAGTTCAGTGCAGAACACCGGGGAGCTGTTTTTT.

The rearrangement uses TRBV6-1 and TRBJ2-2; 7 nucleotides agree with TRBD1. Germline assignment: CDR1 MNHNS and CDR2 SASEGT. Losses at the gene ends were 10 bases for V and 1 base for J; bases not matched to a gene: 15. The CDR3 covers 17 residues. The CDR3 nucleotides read TGTGCCACCCCAGACAGGGAAAAAGGCAAGAACACCGGGGAGCTGTTTTTT. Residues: CATPDREKGKNTGELFF.

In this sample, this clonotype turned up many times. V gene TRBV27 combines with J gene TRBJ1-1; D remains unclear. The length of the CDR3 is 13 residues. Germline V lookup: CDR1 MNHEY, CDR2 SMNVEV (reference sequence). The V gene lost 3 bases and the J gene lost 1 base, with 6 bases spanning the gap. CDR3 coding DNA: TGTGCCAGCAGTTTTCAAAGGAACACTGAAGCTTTCTTT. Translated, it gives CASSFQRNTEAFF.

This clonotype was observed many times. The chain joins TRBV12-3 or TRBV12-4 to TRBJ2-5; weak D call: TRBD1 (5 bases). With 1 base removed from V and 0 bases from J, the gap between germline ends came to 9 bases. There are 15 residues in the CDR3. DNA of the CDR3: TGTGCCAGCAGTTTAGGTCAGGGCAACCAAGAGACCCAGTACTTC. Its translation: CASSLGQGNQETQYF.

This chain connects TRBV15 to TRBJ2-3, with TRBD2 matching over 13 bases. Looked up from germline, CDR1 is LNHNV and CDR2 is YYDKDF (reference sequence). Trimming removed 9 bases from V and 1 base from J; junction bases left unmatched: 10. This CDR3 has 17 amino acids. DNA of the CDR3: TGTGCCACTACGGGCGGACTAGCGGGGGCAGGCACAGATACGCAGTATTTT. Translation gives CATTGGLAGAGTDTQYF.

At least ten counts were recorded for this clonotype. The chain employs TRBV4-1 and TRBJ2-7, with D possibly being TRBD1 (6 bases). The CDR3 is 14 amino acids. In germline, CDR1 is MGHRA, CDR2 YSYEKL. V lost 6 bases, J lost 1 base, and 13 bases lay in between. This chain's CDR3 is CASRRYTGSYEQYF. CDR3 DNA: TGCGCCAGCAGGCGCTACACAGGGTCCTACGAGCAGTACTTC.

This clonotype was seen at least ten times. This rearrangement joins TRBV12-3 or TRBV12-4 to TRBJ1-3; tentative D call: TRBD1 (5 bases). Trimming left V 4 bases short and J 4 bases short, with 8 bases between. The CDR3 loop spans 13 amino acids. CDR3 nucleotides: TGTGCCAGCAGTTCCAACAGGGGAAACACCATATATTTT. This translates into CASSSNRGNTIYF.

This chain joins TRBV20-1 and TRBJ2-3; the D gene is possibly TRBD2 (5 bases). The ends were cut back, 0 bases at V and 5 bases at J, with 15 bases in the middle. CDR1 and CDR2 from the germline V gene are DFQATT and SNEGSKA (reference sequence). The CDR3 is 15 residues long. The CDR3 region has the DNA TGCAGTGCTAGAGATACCCTAGCTGGGAGAGATACGCAGTATTTT. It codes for CSARDTLAGRDTQYF.

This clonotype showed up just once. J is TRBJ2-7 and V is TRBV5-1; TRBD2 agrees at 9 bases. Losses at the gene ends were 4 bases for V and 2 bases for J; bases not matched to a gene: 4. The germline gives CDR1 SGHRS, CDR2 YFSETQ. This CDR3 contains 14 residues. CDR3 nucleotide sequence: TGCGCCAGCAGCCACGGGACTAGCCCCTACGAGCAGTACTTC. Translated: CASSHGTSPYEQYF.

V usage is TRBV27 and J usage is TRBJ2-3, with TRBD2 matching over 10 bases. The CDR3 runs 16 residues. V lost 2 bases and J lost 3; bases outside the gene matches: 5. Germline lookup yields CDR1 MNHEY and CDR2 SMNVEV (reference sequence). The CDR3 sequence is CASSLLSGGATDTQYF. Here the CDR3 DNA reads TGTGCCAGCAGTTTACTAAGCGGGGGGGCGACAGATACGCAGTATTTT.

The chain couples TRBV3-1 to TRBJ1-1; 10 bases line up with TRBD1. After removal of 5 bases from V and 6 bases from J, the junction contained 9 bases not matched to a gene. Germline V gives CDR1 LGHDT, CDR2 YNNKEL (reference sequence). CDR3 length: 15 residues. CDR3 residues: CASSYPGQGTSEAFF. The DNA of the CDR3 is TGTGCCAGCAGCTACCCGGGACAGGGGACCTCTGAAGCTTTCTTT.

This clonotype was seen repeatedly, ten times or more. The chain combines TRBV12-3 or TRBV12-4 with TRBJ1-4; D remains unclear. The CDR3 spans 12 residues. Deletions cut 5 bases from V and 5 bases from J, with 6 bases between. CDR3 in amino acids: CASSQANEKLFF. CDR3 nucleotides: TGTGCCAGCAGTCAGGCAAATGAAAAACTGTTTTTT.

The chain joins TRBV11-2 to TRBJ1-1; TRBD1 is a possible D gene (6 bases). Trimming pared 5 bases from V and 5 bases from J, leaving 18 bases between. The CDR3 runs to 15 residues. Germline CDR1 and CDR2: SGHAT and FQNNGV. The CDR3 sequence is CASSLGHTEWTEAFF. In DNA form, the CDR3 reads TGTGCCAGCAGCCTGGGACACACTGAGTGGACTGAAGCTTTCTTT.

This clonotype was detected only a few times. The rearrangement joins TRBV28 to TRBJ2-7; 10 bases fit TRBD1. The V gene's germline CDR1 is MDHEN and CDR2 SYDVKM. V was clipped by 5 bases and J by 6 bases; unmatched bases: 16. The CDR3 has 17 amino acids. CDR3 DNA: TGTGCCAGCAGTCCTCCCGCCGGGACAGGGGCTCTCGGCGAGCAGTACTTC. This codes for CASSPPAGTGALGEQYF.

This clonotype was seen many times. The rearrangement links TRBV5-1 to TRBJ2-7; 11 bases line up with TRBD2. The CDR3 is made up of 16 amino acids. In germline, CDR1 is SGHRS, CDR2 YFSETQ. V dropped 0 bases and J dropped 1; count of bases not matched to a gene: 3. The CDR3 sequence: CASSLELAGDSYEQYF. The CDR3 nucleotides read TGCGCCAGCAGCTTGGAACTAGCGGGGGATTCCTACGAGCAGTACTTC.

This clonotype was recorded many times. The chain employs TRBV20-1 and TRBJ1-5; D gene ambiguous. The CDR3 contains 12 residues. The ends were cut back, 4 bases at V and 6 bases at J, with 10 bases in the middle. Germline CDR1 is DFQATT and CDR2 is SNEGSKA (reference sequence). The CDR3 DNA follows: TGCAGTGCTATTTCATTAGGTCAGCCCCAGCATTTT. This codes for CSAISLGQPQHF.

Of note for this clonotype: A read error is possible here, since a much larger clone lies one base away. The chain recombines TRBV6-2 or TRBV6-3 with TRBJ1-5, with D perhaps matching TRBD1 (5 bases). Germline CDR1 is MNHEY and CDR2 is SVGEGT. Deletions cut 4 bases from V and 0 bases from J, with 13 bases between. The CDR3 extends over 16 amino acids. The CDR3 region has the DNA TGTGCCAGCAGTTTCCGGGGCCTAAATAGCAATCAGCCCCAGCATTTT. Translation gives CASSFRGLNSNQPQHF.

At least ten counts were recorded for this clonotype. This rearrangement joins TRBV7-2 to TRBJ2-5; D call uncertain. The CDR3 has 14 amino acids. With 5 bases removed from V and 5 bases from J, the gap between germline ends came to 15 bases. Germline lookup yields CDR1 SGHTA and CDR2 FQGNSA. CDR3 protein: CASSLRIVGETQYF. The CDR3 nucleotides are TGTGCCAGCAGCCTTAGAATCGTCGGGGAGACCCAGTACTTC.

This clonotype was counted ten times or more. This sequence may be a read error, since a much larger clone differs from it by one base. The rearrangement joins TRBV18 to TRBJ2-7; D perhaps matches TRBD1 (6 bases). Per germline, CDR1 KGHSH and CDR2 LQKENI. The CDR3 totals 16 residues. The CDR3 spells CASSPGFDRSSYGQYF. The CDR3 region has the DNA TGTGCCAGCTCACCAGGGTTCGACAGGAGCTCCTACGGGCAGTACTTC.

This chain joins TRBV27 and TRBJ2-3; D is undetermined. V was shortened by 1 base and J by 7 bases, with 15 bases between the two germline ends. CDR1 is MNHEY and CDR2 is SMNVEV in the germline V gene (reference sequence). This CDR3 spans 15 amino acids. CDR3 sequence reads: CASSLLGPSTNTQYF. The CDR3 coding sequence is TGTGCCAGCAGTTTATTAGGTCCCAGTACCAATACGCAGTATTTT.

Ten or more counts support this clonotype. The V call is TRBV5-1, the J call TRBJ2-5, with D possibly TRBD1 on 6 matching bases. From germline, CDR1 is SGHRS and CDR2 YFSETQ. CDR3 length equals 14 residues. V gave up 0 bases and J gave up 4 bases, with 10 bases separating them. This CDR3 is CASSLEQGPETQYF. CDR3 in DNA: TGCGCCAGCAGCTTGGAACAGGGCCCAGAGACCCAGTACTTC.

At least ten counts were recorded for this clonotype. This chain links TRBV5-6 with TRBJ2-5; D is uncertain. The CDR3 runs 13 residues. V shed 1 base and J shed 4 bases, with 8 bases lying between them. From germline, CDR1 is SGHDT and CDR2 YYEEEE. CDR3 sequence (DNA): TGTGCCAGCAGCTTGACTCGCCCAGAGACCCAGTACTTC. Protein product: CASSLTRPETQYF.

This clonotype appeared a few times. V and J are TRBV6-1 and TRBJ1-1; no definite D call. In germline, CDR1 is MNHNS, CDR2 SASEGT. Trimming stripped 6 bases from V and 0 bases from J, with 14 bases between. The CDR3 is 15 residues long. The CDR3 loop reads CASRFDGTVNTEAFF. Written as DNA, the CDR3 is TGTGCCAGCAGGTTCGATGGAACGGTGAACACTGAAGCTTTCTTT.

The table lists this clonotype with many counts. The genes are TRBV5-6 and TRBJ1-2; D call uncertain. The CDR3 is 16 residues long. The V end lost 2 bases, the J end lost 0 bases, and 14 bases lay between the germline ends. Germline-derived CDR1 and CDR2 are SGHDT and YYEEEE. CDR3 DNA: TGTGCCAGCAGCTTAACGGGGAGGGCATCTAACTATGGCTACACCTTC. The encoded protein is CASSLTGRASNYGYTF. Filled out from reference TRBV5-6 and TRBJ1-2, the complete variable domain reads DAGVTQSPTHLIKTRGQQVTLRCSPKSGHDTVSWYQQALGQGPQFIFQYYEEEERQRGNFPDRFSGHQFPNYSSELNVNALLLGDSALYLCASSLTGRASNYGYTFGSGTRLTVV.

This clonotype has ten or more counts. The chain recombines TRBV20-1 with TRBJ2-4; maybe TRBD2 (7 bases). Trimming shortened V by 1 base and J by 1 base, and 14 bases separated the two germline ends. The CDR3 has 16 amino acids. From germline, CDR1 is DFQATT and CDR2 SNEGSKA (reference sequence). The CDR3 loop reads CSARVVRGAAKNIQYF. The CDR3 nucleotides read TGCAGTGCTAGAGTCGTCCGGGGGGCCGCCAAAAACATTCAGTACTTC.